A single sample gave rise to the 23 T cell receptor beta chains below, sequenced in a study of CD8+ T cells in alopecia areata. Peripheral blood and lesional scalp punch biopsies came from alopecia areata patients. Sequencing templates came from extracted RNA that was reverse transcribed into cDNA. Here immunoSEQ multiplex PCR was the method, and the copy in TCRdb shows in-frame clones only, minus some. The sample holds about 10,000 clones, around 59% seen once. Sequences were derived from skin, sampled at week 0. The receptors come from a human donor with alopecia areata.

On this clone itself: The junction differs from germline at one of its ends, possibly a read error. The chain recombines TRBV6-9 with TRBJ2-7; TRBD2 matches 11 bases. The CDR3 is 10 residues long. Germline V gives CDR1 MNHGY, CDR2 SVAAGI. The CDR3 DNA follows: TGTGCCACTCTAGCGGGGGGATCCTCTTTC. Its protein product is CATLAGGSSF.

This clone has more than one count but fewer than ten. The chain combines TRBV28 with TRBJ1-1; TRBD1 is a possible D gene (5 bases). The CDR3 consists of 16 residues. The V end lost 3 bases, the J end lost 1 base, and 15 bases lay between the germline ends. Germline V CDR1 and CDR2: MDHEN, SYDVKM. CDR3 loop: CASSLPYRSGNTEAFF. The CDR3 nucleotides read TGTGCCAGCAGTTTGCCTTACAGGTCAGGGAACACTGAAGCTTTCTTT.

CDR3 DNA sequence: TGTGCCAGCAGCGTGATGCCAGCGGGAGGCTTACCTCGTAAAAACAATGAGCAGTTCTTC. Residues: CASSVMPAGGLPRKNNEQFF. This chain uses TRBV9 with TRBJ2-1; 9 bases are a match to TRBD2. This CDR3 is 20 amino acids long. The germline gives CDR1 SGDLS, CDR2 YYNGEE. V trimming: 2 bases; J trimming: 5 bases; junction bases outside the gene matches: 20.

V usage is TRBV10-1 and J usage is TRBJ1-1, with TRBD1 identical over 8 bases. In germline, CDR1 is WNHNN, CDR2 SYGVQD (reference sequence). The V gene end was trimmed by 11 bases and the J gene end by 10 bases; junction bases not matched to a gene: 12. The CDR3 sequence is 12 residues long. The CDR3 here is CAGNTGQGPAFF. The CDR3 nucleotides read TGCGCCGGCAACACCGGACAGGGTCCAGCTTTCTTT.

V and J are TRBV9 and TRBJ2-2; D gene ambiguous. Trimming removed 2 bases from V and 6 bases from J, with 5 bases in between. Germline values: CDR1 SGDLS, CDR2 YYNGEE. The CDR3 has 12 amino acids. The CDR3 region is CASSVLSGELFF. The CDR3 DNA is TGTGCCAGCAGCGTGCTCTCCGGGGAGCTGTTTTTT.

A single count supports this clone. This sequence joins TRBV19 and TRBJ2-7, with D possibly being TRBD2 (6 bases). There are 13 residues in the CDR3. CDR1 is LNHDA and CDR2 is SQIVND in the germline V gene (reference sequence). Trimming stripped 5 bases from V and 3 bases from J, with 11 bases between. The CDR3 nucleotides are TGTGCCAGTAGTTTGGGACTTCACTACGAGCAGTACTTC. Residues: CASSLGLHYEQYF.

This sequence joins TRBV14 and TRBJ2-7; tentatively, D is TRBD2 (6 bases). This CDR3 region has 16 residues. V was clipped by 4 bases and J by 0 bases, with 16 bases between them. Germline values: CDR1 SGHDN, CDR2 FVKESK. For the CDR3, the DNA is TGTGCCAGCAGCCCAAAGGGACTTAGGATCTCCTACGAGCAGTACTTC. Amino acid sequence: CASSPKGLRISYEQYF. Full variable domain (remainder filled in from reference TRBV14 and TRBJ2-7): EAGVTQFPSHSVIEKGQTVTLRCDPISGHDNLYWYRRVMGKEIKFLLHFVKESKQDESGMPNNRFLAERTGGTYSTLKVQPAELEDSGVYFCASSPKGLRISYEQYFGPGTRLTVT.

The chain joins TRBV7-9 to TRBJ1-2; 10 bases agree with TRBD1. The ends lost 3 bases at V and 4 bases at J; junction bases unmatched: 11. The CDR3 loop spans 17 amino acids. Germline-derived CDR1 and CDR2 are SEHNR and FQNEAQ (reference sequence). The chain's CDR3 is CASSFEGQGFLAYGYTF. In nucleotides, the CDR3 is TGTGCCAGCAGCTTCGAGGGACAGGGGTTTCTTGCCTATGGCTACACCTTC.

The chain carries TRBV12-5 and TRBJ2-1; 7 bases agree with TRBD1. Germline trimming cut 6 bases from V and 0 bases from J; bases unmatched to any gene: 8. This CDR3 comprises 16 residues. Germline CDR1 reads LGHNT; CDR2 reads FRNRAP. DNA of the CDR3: TGTGCTAGTGGCCCGGACAGGAGCTCCTCCTACAATGAGCAGTTCTTC. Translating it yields CASGPDRSSSYNEQFF. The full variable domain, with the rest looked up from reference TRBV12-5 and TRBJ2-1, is DARVTQTPRHKVTEMGQEVTMRCQPILGHNTVFWYRQTMMQGLELLAYFRNRAPLDDSGMPKDRFSAEMPDATLATLKIQPSEPRDSAVYFCASGPDRSSSYNEQFFGPGTRLTVL.

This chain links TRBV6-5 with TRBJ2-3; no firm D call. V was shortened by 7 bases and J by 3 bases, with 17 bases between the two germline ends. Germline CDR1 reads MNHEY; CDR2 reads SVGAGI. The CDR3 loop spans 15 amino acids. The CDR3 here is CASTESPRSTDTQYF. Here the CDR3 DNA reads TGTGCCAGCACCGAATCCCCGCGGTCTACAGATACGCAGTATTTT.

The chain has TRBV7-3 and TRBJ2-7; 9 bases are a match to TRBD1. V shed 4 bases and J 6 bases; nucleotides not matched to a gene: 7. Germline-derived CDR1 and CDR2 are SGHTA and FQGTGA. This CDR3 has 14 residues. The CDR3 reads CASSSGQGHGEQYF. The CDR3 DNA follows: TGTGCCAGCAGCTCGGGACAGGGTCACGGCGAGCAGTACTTC.

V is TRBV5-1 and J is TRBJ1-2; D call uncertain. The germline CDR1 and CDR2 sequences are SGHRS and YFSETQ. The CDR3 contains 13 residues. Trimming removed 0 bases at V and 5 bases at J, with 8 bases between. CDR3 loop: CASSLATAYGYTF. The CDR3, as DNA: TGCGCCAGCAGCTTGGCGACGGCATATGGCTACACCTTC.

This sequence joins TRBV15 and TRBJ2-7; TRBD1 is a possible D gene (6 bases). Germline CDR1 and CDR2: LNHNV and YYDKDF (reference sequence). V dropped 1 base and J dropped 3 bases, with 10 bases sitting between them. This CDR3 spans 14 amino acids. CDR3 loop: CATSRAKQGYEQYF. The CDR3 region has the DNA TGTGCCACCAGCAGAGCTAAACAGGGCTACGAGCAGTACTTC.

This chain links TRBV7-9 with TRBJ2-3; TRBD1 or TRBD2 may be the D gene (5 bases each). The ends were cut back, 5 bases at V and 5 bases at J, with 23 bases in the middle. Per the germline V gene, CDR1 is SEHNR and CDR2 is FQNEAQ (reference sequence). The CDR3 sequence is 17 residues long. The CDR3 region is CASSNRGRGPNKDTQYF. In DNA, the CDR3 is TGTGCCAGCAGCAACCGGGGTAGGGGACCAAATAAAGATACGCAGTATTTT. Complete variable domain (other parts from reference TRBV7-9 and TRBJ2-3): DTGVSQNPRHKITKRGQNVTFRCDPISEHNRLYWYRQTLGQGPEFLTYFQNEAQLEKSRLLSDRFSAERPKGSFSTLEIQRTEQGDSAMYLCASSNRGRGPNKDTQYFGPGTRLTVL.

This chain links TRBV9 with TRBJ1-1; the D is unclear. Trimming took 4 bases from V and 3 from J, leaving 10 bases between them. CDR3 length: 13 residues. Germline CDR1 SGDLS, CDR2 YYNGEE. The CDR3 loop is CASSLNRDTEAFF. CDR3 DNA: TGTGCCAGCAGCCTAAACCGGGACACTGAAGCTTTCTTT.

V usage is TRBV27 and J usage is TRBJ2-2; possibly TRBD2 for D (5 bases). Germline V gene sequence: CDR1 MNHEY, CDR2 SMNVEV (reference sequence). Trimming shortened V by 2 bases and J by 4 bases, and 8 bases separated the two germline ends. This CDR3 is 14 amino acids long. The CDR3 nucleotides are TGTGCCAGCAGTTTAGCCGGGGTCACCGGGGAGCTGTTTTTT. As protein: CASSLAGVTGELFF.

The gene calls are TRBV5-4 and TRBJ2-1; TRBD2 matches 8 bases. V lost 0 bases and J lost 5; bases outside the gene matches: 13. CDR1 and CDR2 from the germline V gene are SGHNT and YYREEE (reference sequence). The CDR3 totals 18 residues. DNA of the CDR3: TGTGCCAGCAGCTTGGGGGTAGCGGGACGTGAGTCCCACAATGAGCAGTTCTTC. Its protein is CASSLGVAGRESHNEQFF.

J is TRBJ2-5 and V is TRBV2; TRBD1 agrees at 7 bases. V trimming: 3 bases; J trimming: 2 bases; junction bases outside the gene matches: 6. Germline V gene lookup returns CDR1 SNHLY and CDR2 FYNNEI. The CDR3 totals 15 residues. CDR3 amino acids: CASSDHGTVQETQYF. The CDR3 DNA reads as TGTGCCAGCAGTGACCACGGGACAGTACAAGAGACCCAGTACTTC.

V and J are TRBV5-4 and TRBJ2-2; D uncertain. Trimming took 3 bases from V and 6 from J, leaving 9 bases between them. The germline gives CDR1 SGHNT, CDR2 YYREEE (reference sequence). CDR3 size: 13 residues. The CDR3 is CASSSWTAGELFF. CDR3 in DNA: TGTGCCAGCAGCTCGTGGACCGCCGGGGAGCTGTTTTTT.

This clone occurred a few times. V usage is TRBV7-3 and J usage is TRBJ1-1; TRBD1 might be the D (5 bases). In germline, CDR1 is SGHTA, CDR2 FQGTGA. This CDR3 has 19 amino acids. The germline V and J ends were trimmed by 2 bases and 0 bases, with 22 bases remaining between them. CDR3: CASSLVWVGPEGVNTEAFF. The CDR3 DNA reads TGTGCCAGCAGCTTAGTGTGGGTGGGGCCCGAAGGCGTGAACACTGAAGCTTTCTTT.

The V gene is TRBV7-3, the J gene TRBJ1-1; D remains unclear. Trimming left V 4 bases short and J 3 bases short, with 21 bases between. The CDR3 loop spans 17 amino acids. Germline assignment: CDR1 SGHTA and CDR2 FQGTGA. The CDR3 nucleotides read TGTGCCAGCAGCTCGAACCGCACTAGGAAAATGCACACTGAAGCTTTCTTT. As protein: CASSSNRTRKMHTEAFF. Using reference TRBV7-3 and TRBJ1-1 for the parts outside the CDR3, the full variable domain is GAGVSQTPSNKVTEKGKYVELRCDPISGHTALYWYRQSLGQGPEFLIYFQGTGAADDSGLPNDRFFAVRPEGSVSTLKIQRTERGDSAVYLCASSSNRTRKMHTEAFFGQGTRLTVV.

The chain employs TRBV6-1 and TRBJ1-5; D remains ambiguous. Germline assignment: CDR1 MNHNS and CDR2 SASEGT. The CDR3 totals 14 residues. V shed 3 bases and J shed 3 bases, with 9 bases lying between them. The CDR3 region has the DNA TGTGCCAGCAGTGACCGACCCTTCAATCAGCCCCAGCATTTT. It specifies CASSDRPFNQPQHF.

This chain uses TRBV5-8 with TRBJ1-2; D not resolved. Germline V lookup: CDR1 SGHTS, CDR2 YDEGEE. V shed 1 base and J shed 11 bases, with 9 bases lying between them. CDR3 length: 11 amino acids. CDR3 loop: CASSLFPPYTF. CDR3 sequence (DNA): TGTGCCAGCAGCTTGTTTCCCCCGTACACCTTC.